This TCR beta chain was found in a study of shared clonotypes between healthy human individuals. Profiling relied on immunoSEQ multiplex PCR, and the TCRdb table lists in-frame clones only, not all of them. The sample includes 2 million to 2.5 million clones, approximately 93% seen only once; the top ten take about 0.37%. This clonotype originated in a man in his late teens or twenties in good health. Some clones in this sample may be carry-over from other donors' samples. Material for sequencing was naive CD4+ T cells from PBMCs. The sample's subset: CD45RA+ positively selected.

CDR3 in amino acids: CASSFDTGRYTEAFF. CDR3 bases: TGTGCCAGCAGCTTTGATACAGGACGATACACTGAAGCTTTCTTT. The chain combines TRBV5-4 with TRBJ1-1, with D possibly being TRBD1 (5 bases). The CDR3 covers 15 residues. V was clipped by 2 bases and J by 3 bases, with 14 bases between them. Germline V CDR1 and CDR2: SGHNT, YYREEE (reference sequence).